The present TCR beta chain was sequenced within a study of preoperative IRX-2 immunotherapy in early breast cancer. This sample's treatment: preoperative locoregional IRX-2 cytokine immunotherapy. Patients received preoperative, locoregional IRX-2 cytokine immunotherapy in a phase Ib study. Repertoires were generated with immunoSEQ multiplex PCR, while TCRdb's copy carries only in-frame clones and drops some. This sample has approximately 38,000 clones, with roughly 82% found just once. Sequencing used lymph node tissue, obtained after IRX-2 immunotherapy. The sequence was obtained from a human donor with breast cancer.

Here the CDR3 DNA reads TGTGCCACCAGCAGAGATAGGGGGGCAGAGACCCAGTACTTC. Encoded protein: CATSRDRGAETQYF. The rearrangement uses TRBV15 and TRBJ2-5, with D perhaps being TRBD1 or TRBD2 (6 bases each). V lost 0 bases and J lost 4, with 9 bases in between. Germline values: CDR1 LNHNV, CDR2 YYDKDF (reference sequence). The CDR3 runs to 14 residues. Filled out from reference TRBV15 and TRBJ2-5, the complete variable domain reads DAMVIQNPRYQVTQFGKPVTLSCSQTLNHNVMYWYQQKSSQAPKLLFHYYDKDFNNEADTPDNFQSRRPNTSFCFLDIRSPGLGDTAMYLCATSRDRGAETQYFGPGTRLLVL.